This T cell receptor (beta chain) was profiled in a study of blood T cell repertoires in COVID-19. Trimming cost V 5 bases and J 8 bases; bases outside gene matches: 10. Germline V gene sequence: CDR1 SGHAT, CDR2 FQNNGV. This CDR3 region has 16 residues. Self-reported history from a screening survey and questionnaire set each donor's cohort. Authors' processing steps: How many nucleated cells were present was estimated from reference gene primer amplification. Using immunoSEQ multiplex PCR, the repertoire was profiled, and TCRdb retains in-frame clones only, with some absent. The D gene and trimming were derived from the DNA, and the V and J assignments and clone size from that table. Of around 310,000 clones listed, roughly 90% are singletons.

The chain has TRBV11-2 and TRBJ2-1; 12 nucleotides line up with TRBD2. The source material was PBMCs or T cells enriched from blood (not recorded which). The TCR comes from a young woman who had recovered from COVID-19. The CDR3 sequence is CASSPGLAGSGDEQFF. The CDR3 DNA sequence: TGTGCCAGCAGCCCCGGACTAGCGGGATCAGGGGATGAGCAGTTCTTC. The full variable domain, with the rest looked up from reference TRBV11-2 and TRBJ2-1, is EAGVAQSPRYKIIEKRQSVAFWCNPISGHATLYWYQQILGQGPKLLIQFQNNGVVDDSQLPKDRFSAERLKGVDSTLKIQPAKLEDSAVYLCASSPGLAGSGDEQFFGPGTRLTVL.